These T cell receptor beta chains were read from a single sample in a study of T cell responses to AZD1222 COVID-19 vaccine. Using immunoSEQ multiplex PCR, the repertoire was profiled, and TCRdb retains in-frame clones only, with some absent. In the table there are 150,000 to 200,000 clones, approximately 90% of which are singletons. The sequencing here drew on peripheral blood, taken on day 0 of AZD1222 vaccination. Receptors originate from an adult in good health. Each CDR3 is given with its conserved first and last residue. A D gene is named only where the DNA matches it firmly. Some rows mark clone size as missing; the rest say once, few, many or name a class of expanded clone.

j_call: TRBJ1-6
clone_size: .
d_call: .
v_call: TRBV5-5
cdr3_nt: TGTGCCAGCAGCGTGGGAACCGGGGTCATTAATTCACCCCTCCACTTT
cdr3_aa: CASSVGTGVINSPLHF

j_call: TRBJ2-7
clone_size: .
d_call: .
v_call: TRBV5-1
cdr3_nt: TGCGCCAGCAGCTTGGACTTTTACGAGCAGTACTTC
cdr3_aa: CASSLDFYEQYF

j_call: TRBJ2-1
clone_size: once
d_call: TRBD2
v_call: TRBV10-3
cdr3_nt: TGTGCCATCAGAGAAGGGACTATAACCTACAATGAGCAGTTCTTC
cdr3_aa: CAIREGTITYNEQFF

j_call: TRBJ2-1
clone_size: .
d_call: TRBD2
v_call: TRBV5-6
cdr3_nt: TGTGCCAGCAGCCCGGGGACTAGCGGGGGTAATGAGCAGTTCTTC
cdr3_aa: CASSPGTSGGNEQFF

j_call: TRBJ1-1
clone_size: .
d_call: .
v_call: TRBV18
cdr3_nt: TGTGCCAGCTCACCTCAGGAGGGGCTGGGCACTGAAGCTTTCTTT
cdr3_aa: CASSPQEGLGTEAFF

j_call: TRBJ1-6
clone_size: .
d_call: .
v_call: TRBV5-1
cdr3_nt: TGCGCCAGCAGCTTTACAGGTACCGATTCACCCCTCCACTTT
cdr3_aa: CASSFTGTDSPLHF

j_call: TRBJ2-1
clone_size: .
d_call: TRBD2
v_call: TRBV28
cdr3_nt: TGTGCCACCAAGACAGGGACTAGCGGGAGGGCCCTCAAATTATACAATGAGCAGTTCTTC
cdr3_aa: CATKTGTSGRALKLYNEQFF

j_call: TRBJ2-7
clone_size: .
d_call: .
v_call: TRBV5-1
cdr3_nt: TGCGCCAGCAGCTTCGAGGCAGTAGGTGGATACGAGCAGTACTTC
cdr3_aa: CASSFEAVGGYEQYF

j_call: TRBJ1-6
clone_size: .
d_call: .
v_call: TRBV7-9
cdr3_nt: TGTGCCAGCAGCTCGGGGCCTTACGATTCACCCCTCCACTTT
cdr3_aa: CASSSGPYDSPLHF

j_call: TRBJ2-7
clone_size: .
d_call: .
v_call: TRBV18
cdr3_nt: TGTGCCAGCTCACCTGTTCCGGGACGGCTAGCCTACGAGCAGTACTTC
cdr3_aa: CASSPVPGRLAYEQYF

j_call: TRBJ2-3
clone_size: .
d_call: .
v_call: TRBV7-2
cdr3_nt: TGTGCCAGCACCGTTTCTTACACAGATACGCAGTATTTT
cdr3_aa: CASTVSYTDTQYF